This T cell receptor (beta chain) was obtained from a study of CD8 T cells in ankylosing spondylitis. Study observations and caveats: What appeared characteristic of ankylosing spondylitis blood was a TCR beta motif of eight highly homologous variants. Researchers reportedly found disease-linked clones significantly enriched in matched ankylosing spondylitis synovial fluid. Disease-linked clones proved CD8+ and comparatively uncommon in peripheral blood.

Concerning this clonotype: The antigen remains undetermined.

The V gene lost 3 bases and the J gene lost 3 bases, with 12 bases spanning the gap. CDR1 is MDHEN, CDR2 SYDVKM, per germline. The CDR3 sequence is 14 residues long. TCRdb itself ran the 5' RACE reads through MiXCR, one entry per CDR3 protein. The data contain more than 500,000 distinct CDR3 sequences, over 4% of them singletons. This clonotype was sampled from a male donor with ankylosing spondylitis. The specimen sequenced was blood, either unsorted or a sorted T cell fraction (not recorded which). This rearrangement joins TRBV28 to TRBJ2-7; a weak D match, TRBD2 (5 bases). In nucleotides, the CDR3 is TGTGCCAGCAGTTTCTTCGGCGGGCTCTACGAGCAGTACTTC. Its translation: CASSFFGGLYEQYF.